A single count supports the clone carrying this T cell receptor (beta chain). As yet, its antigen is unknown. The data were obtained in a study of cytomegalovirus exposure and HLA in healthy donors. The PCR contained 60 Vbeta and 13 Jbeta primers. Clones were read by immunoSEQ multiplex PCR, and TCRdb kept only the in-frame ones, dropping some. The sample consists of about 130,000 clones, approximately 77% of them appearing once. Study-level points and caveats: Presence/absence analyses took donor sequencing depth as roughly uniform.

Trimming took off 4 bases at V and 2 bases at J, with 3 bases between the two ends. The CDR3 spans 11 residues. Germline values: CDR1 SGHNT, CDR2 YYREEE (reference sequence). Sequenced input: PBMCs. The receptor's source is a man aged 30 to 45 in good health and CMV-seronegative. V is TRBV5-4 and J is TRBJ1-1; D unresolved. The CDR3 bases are TGTGCCAGCAGCCTTAACACTGAAGCTTTCTTT. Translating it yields CASSLNTEAFF. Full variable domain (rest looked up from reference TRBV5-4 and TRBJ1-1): ETGVTQSPTHLIKTRGQQVTLRCSSQSGHNTVSWYQQALGQGPQFIFQYYREEENGRGNFPPRFSGLQFPNYSSELNVNALELDDSALYLCASSLNTEAFFGQGTRLTVV.